A single sample gave rise to the 26 T cell receptor beta chains below, sequenced in a study of shared clonotypes between healthy human individuals. Naive CD8 isolation took CD45RO-negative cells positively selected for CCR7 and excluded terminally differentiated effector memory CD45RA+ cells. Libraries were prepared by immunoSEQ multiplex PCR; TCRdb keeps only in-frame clonotypes and omits some of them. The table has millions of clones, less than 95% seen once; the top ten hold roughly 1%. Sequencing was done on a sample of naive CD8+ T cells sorted from blood. These receptor sequences come from a man aged 18 to 30 in good health.

The gene calls are TRBV30 and TRBJ2-7; 9 bases are shared with TRBD1. This CDR3 has 14 residues. The V and J ends lost 4 bases and 3 bases, in that order; junction bases with no gene match: 7. Germline CDR1 is GTSNPN and CDR2 is SVGIG (reference sequence). This chain's CDR3 is CAWTAGTGYYEQYF. The DNA of the CDR3 is TGTGCCTGGACCGCCGGGACAGGGTACTACGAGCAGTACTTC.

Of note for this clone: Additional DNA sequences in this sample encode the identical CDR3. CDR3 DNA: TGTGCCAGCAGTTTAAAAGGTCCTAACTATGGCTACACCTTC. Translation: CASSLKGPNYGYTF. The chain joins TRBV27 to TRBJ1-2; D gene unclear. The V gene's germline CDR1 is MNHEY and CDR2 SMNVEV (reference sequence). The CDR3 has 14 residues. Trimming shortened V by 2 bases and J by 0 bases, and 7 bases separated the two germline ends.

V usage is TRBV2 and J usage is TRBJ2-2, with TRBD2 identical over 7 bases. V shed 8 bases, J shed 8 bases, and the junction held 8 bases outside the gene matches. Germline values: CDR1 SNHLY, CDR2 FYNNEI. CDR3 length: 13 amino acids. CDR3 coding DNA: TGTGCCAGCCTTCGGGGGGACGATGGGGAGCTGTTTTTT. This codes for CASLRGDDGELFF.

The chain joins TRBV7-9 to TRBJ2-6; D is ambiguous. Per the germline V gene, CDR1 is SEHNR and CDR2 is FQNEAQ (reference sequence). CDR3 size: 15 residues. Trimming removed 5 bases at V and 0 bases at J, with 8 bases between. CDR3 in amino acids: CASSRANSGANVLTF. The CDR3 nucleotides read TGTGCCAGCAGCCGGGCCAACTCTGGGGCCAACGTCCTGACTTTC.

CDR3 loop: CAISEVYQETQYF. CDR3 DNA sequence: TGTGCCATCAGTGAGGTTTACCAAGAGACCCAGTACTTC. This chain links TRBV10-3 with TRBJ2-5; D not certain. The CDR3 runs to 13 residues. Per the germline V gene, CDR1 is ENHRY and CDR2 is SYGVKD. The V end lost 2 bases, the J end lost 0 bases, and 4 bases lay between the germline ends.

V usage is TRBV10-2 and J usage is TRBJ2-7; 7 bases are a match to TRBD1. The CDR3 covers 14 residues. CDR1 and CDR2 from the germline V gene are WSHSY and SAAADI. V lost 3 bases and J lost 0; bases outside the gene matches: 2. In nucleotides, the CDR3 is TGCGCCAGCAGTGATGGGGACAGCTCCTACGAGCAGTACTTC. Protein sequence: CASSDGDSSYEQYF.

The chain joins TRBV6-1 to TRBJ2-7, with 7 bases aligning to TRBD1. Trimming cost V 2 bases and J 4 bases; bases outside gene matches: 8. CDR1 is MNHNS and CDR2 is SASEGT in the germline V gene. The CDR3 loop spans 15 amino acids. CDR3 residues: CASSEWLGGRYEQYF. The CDR3 DNA reads as TGTGCCAGCAGTGAATGGCTAGGGGGCCGGTACGAGCAGTACTTC.

The chain is built from TRBV4-1 and TRBJ2-7; TRBD2 matches at 12 bases. V was pared by 3 bases and J by 7 bases, with 7 bases of the junction left unmatched. Looked up from germline, CDR1 is MGHRA and CDR2 is YSYEKL. The CDR3 contains 15 residues. CDR3 region: CASSQRLAGEGEQYF. CDR3 nucleotide sequence: TGCGCCAGCAGCCAGAGACTAGCGGGAGAGGGTGAGCAGTACTTC.

This rearrangement joins TRBV4-3 to TRBJ2-4; TRBD2 aligns across 9 bases. Germline trimming cut 0 bases from V and 5 bases from J; bases unmatched to any gene: 8. The CDR3 has 17 residues. CDR1 is LGHNA and CDR2 is YSLEER in the germline V gene. The chain's CDR3 is CASSQESGRFPENIQYF. The CDR3 DNA sequence: TGCGCCAGCAGCCAAGAAAGCGGGAGGTTTCCCGAAAACATTCAGTACTTC.

On this clone: The sample holds other DNA sequences that translate to the same CDR3. CDR3 DNA sequence: TGTGCCAGCAGTTACTCCTGGGGAACCGGGGAGCTGTTTTTT. Translation: CASSYSWGTGELFF. V gene TRBV6-5 combines with J gene TRBJ2-2, with D unresolved. Looked up from germline, CDR1 is MNHEY and CDR2 is SVGAGI. Trimming removed 0 bases from V and 5 bases from J, with 7 bases in between. The CDR3 is made up of 14 amino acids.

This clone was seen once. The rearrangement joins TRBV10-3 to TRBJ2-5; no reliable D call. Trimming cost V 3 bases and J 5 bases, with 7 bases left between them. Per germline, CDR1 ENHRY and CDR2 SYGVKD. This CDR3 contains 12 residues. In DNA, the CDR3 is TGTGCCATCAGTGATAGCTGGGAGACCCAGTACTTC. Amino acid sequence: CAISDSWETQYF.

V usage is TRBV10-3 and J usage is TRBJ1-2; 9 positions agree with TRBD1. V lost 8 bases to trimming and J lost 6 bases; unmatched junction nucleotides: 13. Germline CDR1 ENHRY, CDR2 SYGVKD. The CDR3 has 15 amino acids. CDR3 residues: CAIPHPGTGYNGYTF. The CDR3 DNA sequence: TGTGCCATCCCCCATCCCGGGACAGGGTATAATGGCTACACCTTC.

J is TRBJ1-2 and V is TRBV27; TRBD1 is a possible D gene (6 bases). The V end was cut by 5 bases, the J end by 6 bases, with 19 bases between. In germline, CDR1 is MNHEY, CDR2 SMNVEV (reference sequence). This CDR3 is built from 15 residues. Here the CDR3 reads CASSPDRRGGHGYTF. Here the CDR3 DNA reads TGTGCCAGCAGTCCAGACCGGAGGGGGGGGCATGGCTACACCTTC.

This clone was seen a single time. The CDR3 reads CASSQGSTDTQYF. CDR3 DNA: TGTGCCAGCAGCCAGGGTAGCACAGATACGCAGTATTTT. This chain connects TRBV11-3 to TRBJ2-3; perhaps TRBD1 as D (5 bases). The V gene lost 5 bases and the J gene lost 0 bases, with 6 bases spanning the gap. In germline, CDR1 is SGHNT, CDR2 YENEEA. The CDR3 is 13 residues long.

The chain is built from TRBV27 and TRBJ2-7; D may be TRBD1 (6 bases). This CDR3 has 14 amino acids. The V gene's germline CDR1 is MNHEY and CDR2 SMNVEV (reference sequence). V was cut by 3 bases and J by 5 bases, with 14 bases left in between. The CDR3 DNA is TGTGCCAGCAGTTTTTCAGGGGCTTACCACGAGCAGTACTTC. Encoded protein: CASSFSGAYHEQYF.

The V gene is TRBV7-9, the J gene TRBJ2-7; D may correspond to TRBD1 or TRBD2 (6 bases each). The CDR3 contains 17 residues. Trimming took 1 base from V and 0 from J, leaving 16 bases between them. Germline CDR1 is SEHNR and CDR2 is FQNEAQ (reference sequence). The CDR3 loop reads CASSLGGAGKASYEQYF. Written as DNA, the CDR3 is TGTGCCAGCAGCTTAGGGGGGGCAGGAAAGGCCTCCTACGAGCAGTACTTC. Combining the CDR3 with reference TRBV7-9 and TRBJ2-7 gives the whole variable domain DTGVSQNPRHKITKRGQNVTFRCDPISEHNRLYWYRQTLGQGPEFLTYFQNEAQLEKSRLLSDRFSAERPKGSFSTLEIQRTEQGDSAMYLCASSLGGAGKASYEQYFGPGTRLTVT.

The chain couples TRBV7-8 to TRBJ1-2, with D unresolved. The germline V gene encodes CDR1 SGHVS and CDR2 FQNEAQ. V was trimmed by 5 bases and J by 6 bases, leaving 10 bases between them. The CDR3 has 12 amino acids. The CDR3 loop reads CASSLYWDGYTF. In DNA form, the CDR3 reads TGTGCCAGCAGCCTGTACTGGGATGGCTACACCTTC.

V usage is TRBV7-2 and J usage is TRBJ2-1; 7 bases align to TRBD2. The germline CDR1 and CDR2 sequences are SGHTA and FQGNSA. Trimming cost V 5 bases and J 8 bases; bases outside gene matches: 9. The CDR3 contains 14 residues. CDR3 sequence: CASSTGLRGDEQFF. The CDR3, as DNA: TGTGCCAGCAGCACGGGACTAAGGGGTGATGAGCAGTTCTTC.

V is TRBV6-1 and J is TRBJ2-7, with a tentative D call TRBD2 (5 bases). The germline V gene has CDR1 MNHNS and CDR2 SASEGT. V was trimmed by 2 bases and J by 3 bases, leaving 20 bases between them. This CDR3 comprises 17 residues. CDR3 loop: CASSELWAAEDFYEQYF. CDR3 DNA sequence: TGTGCCAGCAGTGAATTATGGGCGGCGGAGGACTTCTACGAGCAGTACTTC.

On this clone: A much more abundant neighbour one base away suggests this may be a read error. The chain joins TRBV25-1 to TRBJ1-1; 9 bases are shared with TRBD1. Germline values: CDR1 MGHDK, CDR2 SYGVNS. This CDR3 is built from 15 residues. The CDR3 bases are TGTGCCAGCAGTGTACGAGGGACAGGGAACACTGCAGCTTTCTTT. Residues: CASSVRGTGNTAAFF.

The chain joins TRBV11-2 to TRBJ2-3; D is perhaps TRBD2 (6 bases). V lost 1 base to trimming and J lost 3 bases, with 11 bases between them. In germline, CDR1 is SGHAT, CDR2 FQNNGV. This CDR3 region has 15 residues. Here the CDR3 reads CASSLAGEKTDTQYF. CDR3 in DNA: TGTGCCAGCAGCTTAGCGGGAGAGAAGACAGATACGCAGTATTTT.

The chain combines TRBV9 with TRBJ2-5, with no clear D. The V gene lost 4 bases and the J gene lost 1 base, with 17 bases spanning the gap. Germline-derived CDR1 and CDR2 are SGDLS and YYNGEE. CDR3 length: 16 amino acids. Here the CDR3 reads CASSPLLRTGQETQYF. Here the CDR3 DNA reads TGTGCCAGCAGCCCCCTCCTTCGGACCGGCCAAGAGACCCAGTACTTC.

V usage is TRBV7-9 and J usage is TRBJ2-1; D may match TRBD1 or TRBD2 (5 bases each). This CDR3 comprises 13 residues. Germline V gene lookup returns CDR1 SEHNR and CDR2 FQNEAQ (reference sequence). Trimming shortened V by 4 bases and J by 12 bases, and 16 bases separated the two germline ends. The CDR3 loop is CASSWGPNLGQFF. CDR3 bases: TGTGCCAGCAGCTGGGGACCAAATTTGGGGCAGTTCTTC. Based on the CDR3 plus reference TRBV7-9 and TRBJ2-1, the full variable domain is DTGVSQNPRHKITKRGQNVTFRCDPISEHNRLYWYRQTLGQGPEFLTYFQNEAQLEKSRLLSDRFSAERPKGSFSTLEIQRTEQGDSAMYLCASSWGPNLGQFFGPGTRLTVL.

The chain carries TRBV30 and TRBJ1-6; D gene uncertain. This CDR3 contains 16 residues. Trimming removed 3 bases from V and 11 bases from J, with 23 bases in between. Germline loops: CDR1 GTSNPN, CDR2 SVGIG (reference sequence). The CDR3 reads CAWSPTTIGIVPPLHF. CDR3 sequence (DNA): TGTGCCTGGAGCCCCACCACGATCGGGATTGTGCCACCCCTCCACTTT.

The chain uses TRBV6-5 and TRBJ2-7; 7 nucleotides line up with TRBD1. The CDR3 is 14 amino acids. Trimming removed 6 bases from V and 4 bases from J; junction bases left unmatched: 9. In germline, CDR1 is MNHEY, CDR2 SVGAGI. The chain's CDR3 is CASRAIKGQYEQYF. CDR3 bases: TGTGCCAGCAGGGCCATTAAGGGACAGTACGAGCAGTACTTC.

A few counts support this clone. The V call is TRBV5-1, the J call TRBJ1-6, with TRBD1 matching over 11 bases. This CDR3 has 14 residues. V was clipped by 4 bases and J by 10 bases; unmatched bases: 4. Germline V CDR1 and CDR2: SGHRS, YFSETQ. The CDR3 spells CASSRGQGVSPLHF. CDR3 sequence (DNA): TGCGCCAGCAGCCGGGGACAGGGGGTATCACCCCTCCACTTT.